Below are 10 T cell receptor beta chains sequenced from a single sample in a study of cytomegalovirus exposure and HLA in healthy donors (dated by TCRdb to 2016 to 2017). The library relied on the immunoSEQ multiplex PCR assay. TCRdb stores this immuneACCESS table with in-frame sequences only. Part of the clones is absent; in the studies checked, under half of the shortfall reflects unresolved V genes, and no reason is known for the rest. This sample is represented by some 130,000 clones; 89% of them were singletons. The ten largest make up 0.95% to 1.5% of the sample. The sample taken for sequencing was PBMCs. All receptors come from a woman aged 18-29 years in good health and CMV-seronegative.

CDR3 sequence (DNA): TGTGCCAGCACACCCGGGAGGGCAGGGGACACTGAAGCTTTCTTT. Encoded protein: CASTPGRAGDTEAFF. The chain combines TRBV6-1 with TRBJ1-1; D might be TRBD1 (6 bases). The length of the CDR3 is 15 residues. The germline CDR1 and CDR2 sequences are MNHNS and SASEGT. V gave up 7 bases and J gave up 3 bases, with 18 bases separating them.

The chain combines TRBV20-1 with TRBJ1-1; D perhaps matches TRBD1 (5 bases). The CDR3 has 11 residues. V lost 6 bases and J 6 bases, leaving 11 bases between the germline ends. Germline-derived CDR1 and CDR2 are DFQATT and SNEGSKA (reference sequence). CDR3: CSAQRGAEAFF. CDR3 nucleotide sequence: TGCAGTGCCCAACGGGGGGCTGAAGCTTTCTTT.

V gene TRBV5-1 combines with J gene TRBJ1-1; 7 bases agree with TRBD1. Trimming at V came to 4 bases and at J to 4 bases, leaving 10 bases not matched to a gene. Per germline, CDR1 SGHRS and CDR2 YFSETQ. The length of the CDR3 is 15 residues. CDR3 loop: CASSLDRVVGTEAFF. CDR3 nucleotide sequence: TGCGCCAGCAGCCTTGACAGGGTAGTCGGCACTGAAGCTTTCTTT.

The rearrangement uses TRBV7-9 and TRBJ1-1; D is unclear. The ends were cut back, 2 bases at V and 7 bases at J, with 14 bases in the middle. This CDR3 region has 14 residues. Germline CDR1 is SEHNR and CDR2 is FQNEAQ (reference sequence). CDR3 region: CASSLYLLLSEAFF. CDR3 nucleotides: TGTGCCAGCAGCTTATACCTCCTTTTGAGTGAAGCTTTCTTT. The whole variable domain, remainder taken from reference TRBV7-9 and TRBJ1-1, is DTGVSQNPRHKITKRGQNVTFRCDPISEHNRLYWYRQTLGQGPEFLTYFQNEAQLEKSRLLSDRFSAERPKGSFSTLEIQRTEQGDSAMYLCASSLYLLLSEAFFGQGTRLTVV.

The chain uses TRBV10-3 and TRBJ1-2; 7 nucleotides align to TRBD1. There are 14 residues in the CDR3. In germline, CDR1 is ENHRY, CDR2 SYGVKD. The trim removed 9 bases at V and 8 bases at J, leaving 15 bases unmatched. The CDR3 sequence: CAMHPEGGPSGYTF. For the CDR3, the DNA is TGTGCCATGCACCCGGAAGGGGGCCCCTCAGGCTACACCTTC.

The chain has TRBV6-5 and TRBJ2-1; 7 bases match TRBD2. CDR3 length equals 14 residues. V was clipped by 8 bases and J by 0 bases; unmatched bases: 4. Germline CDR1 MNHEY, CDR2 SVGAGI. CDR3 bases: TGTGCCAGCGGGCGGGGGAGCTCCTACAATGAGCAGTTCTTC. Amino acid sequence: CASGRGSSYNEQFF.

The rearrangement uses TRBV2 and TRBJ2-5, with a possible D match to TRBD2 (6 bases). Germline loops: CDR1 SNHLY, CDR2 FYNNEI. The V end lost 2 bases, the J end lost 6 bases, and 10 bases lay between the germline ends. This CDR3 spans 13 amino acids. As DNA, the CDR3 is TGTGCCAGCAGTGAATACCGGGGGAAGACCCAGTACTTC. Translated: CASSEYRGKTQYF. The full variable domain, in which reference TRBV2 and TRBJ2-5 provide the parts outside the CDR3, is EPEVTQTPSHQVTQMGQEVILRCVPISNHLYFYWYRQILGQKVEFLVSFYNNEISEKSEIFDDQFSVERPDGSNFTLKIRSTKLEDSAMYFCASSEYRGKTQYFGPGTRLLVL.

The gene calls are TRBV7-9 and TRBJ2-7, with a tentative D call TRBD2 (6 bases). The CDR3 runs to 17 residues. CDR1 is SEHNR and CDR2 is FQNEAQ in the germline V gene (reference sequence). Deletions cut 4 bases from V and 5 bases from J, with 24 bases between. This CDR3 is CASSWALGGRGYDEQYF. The CDR3 DNA reads as TGTGCCAGCAGCTGGGCCTTGGGGGGTAGGGGCTATGACGAGCAGTACTTC.

This clone is a singleton in its sample. The genes are TRBV25-1 and TRBJ1-5; TRBD1 is a possible D gene (5 bases). CDR3 length: 14 residues. V was shortened by 5 bases and J by 1 base, with 9 bases between the two germline ends. Per germline, CDR1 MGHDK and CDR2 SYGVNS. CDR3: CASSRKGSNQPQHF. Written as DNA, the CDR3 is TGTGCCAGCAGTCGGAAGGGGAGCAATCAGCCCCAGCATTTT.

The chain carries TRBV27 and TRBJ2-7; TRBD1 matches at 10 bases. The CDR3 spans 13 residues. V dropped 6 bases and J dropped 5; count of bases not matched to a gene: 4. Germline V gene data show CDR1 as MNHEY and CDR2 as SMNVEV (reference sequence). The chain's CDR3 is CASRPTGGDEQYF. The CDR3 DNA reads TGTGCCAGCAGGCCGACAGGGGGCGACGAGCAGTACTTC.